Ten or more counts support the clone carrying this T cell receptor (beta chain). Antigen unknown. TCRdb independently ran MiXCR on the reads; one entry per CDR3 protein. The sample carries 250,000 to 300,000 distinct CDR3 sequences, 25% recorded once. This entry belongs to a study of T cell repertoires in cytomegalovirus infection. Study outcomes and limitations: Within the response measured ex vivo, HLA-C-restricted CMV-specific TCR beta clonotypes were dominant.

The V end lost 6 bases, the J end lost 1 base, and 19 bases lay between the germline ends. This CDR3 has 17 residues. V and J are TRBV12-3 or TRBV12-4 and TRBJ2-1, with D unresolved. The clonotype originates from a human donor in good health (CMV status not recorded). Some clones in this sample may be carry-over from other donors' samples. Material: PBMCs. The DNA of the CDR3 is TGTGCCAGCAGCCTTAATCCCAGAGCAATATCCTACAATGAGCAGTTCTTC. This gives the protein CASSLNPRAISYNEQFF.